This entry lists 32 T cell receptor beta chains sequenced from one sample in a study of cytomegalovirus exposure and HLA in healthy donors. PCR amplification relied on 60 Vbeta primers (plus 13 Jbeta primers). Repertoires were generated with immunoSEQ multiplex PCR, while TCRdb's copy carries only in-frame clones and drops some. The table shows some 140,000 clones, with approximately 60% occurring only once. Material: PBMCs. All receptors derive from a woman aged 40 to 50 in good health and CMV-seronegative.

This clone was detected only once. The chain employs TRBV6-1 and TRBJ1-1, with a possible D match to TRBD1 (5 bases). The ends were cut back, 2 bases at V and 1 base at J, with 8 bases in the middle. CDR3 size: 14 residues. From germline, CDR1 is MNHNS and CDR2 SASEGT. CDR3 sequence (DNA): TGTGCCAGCAGTGAACGGGGGGGGAACACTGAAGCTTTCTTT. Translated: CASSERGGNTEAFF.

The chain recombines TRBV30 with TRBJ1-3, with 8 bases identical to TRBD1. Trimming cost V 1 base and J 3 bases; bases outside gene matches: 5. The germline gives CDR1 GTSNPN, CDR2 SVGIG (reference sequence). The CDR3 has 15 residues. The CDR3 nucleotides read TGTGCCTGGAGTGGCCAGGGGGCGGTTGGAAACACCATATATTTT. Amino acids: CAWSGQGAVGNTIYF.

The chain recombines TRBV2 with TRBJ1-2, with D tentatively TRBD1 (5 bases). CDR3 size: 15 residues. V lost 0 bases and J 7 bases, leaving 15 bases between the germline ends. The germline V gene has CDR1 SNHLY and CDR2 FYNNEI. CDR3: CASSEAPGALSGYTF. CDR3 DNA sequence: TGTGCCAGCAGTGAAGCGCCTGGGGCACTTTCTGGCTACACCTTC.

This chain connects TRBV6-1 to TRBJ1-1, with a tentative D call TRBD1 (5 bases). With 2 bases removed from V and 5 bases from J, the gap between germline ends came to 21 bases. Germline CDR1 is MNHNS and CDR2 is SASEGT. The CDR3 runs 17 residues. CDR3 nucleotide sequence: TGTGCCAGCAGTGAAAAGGCCCCGGGACTGAGGATGACTGAAGCTTTCTTT. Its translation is CASSEKAPGLRMTEAFF.

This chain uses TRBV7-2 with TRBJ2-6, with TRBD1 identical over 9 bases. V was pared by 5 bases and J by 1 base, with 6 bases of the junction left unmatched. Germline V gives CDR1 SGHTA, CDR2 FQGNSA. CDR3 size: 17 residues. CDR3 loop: CASSPGGTGSGANVLTF. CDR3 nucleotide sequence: TGTGCCAGCAGCCCAGGAGGGACAGGGTCTGGGGCCAACGTCCTGACTTTC. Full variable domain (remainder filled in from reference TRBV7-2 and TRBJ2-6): GAGVSQSPSNKVTEKGKDVELRCDPISGHTALYWYRQSLGQGLEFLIYFQGNSAPDKSGLPSDRFSAERTGGSVSTLTIQRTQQEDSAVYLCASSPGGTGSGANVLTFGAGSRLTVL.

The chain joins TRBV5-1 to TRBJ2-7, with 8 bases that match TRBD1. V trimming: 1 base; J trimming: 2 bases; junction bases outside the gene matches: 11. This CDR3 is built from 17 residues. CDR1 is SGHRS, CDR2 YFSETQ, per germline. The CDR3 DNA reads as TGCGCCAGCAGCTTGCGTCCTCCCGGACAGGGACCCTACGAGCAGTACTTC. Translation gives CASSLRPPGQGPYEQYF.

CDR3 bases: TGTGCCAGCAGCTTAGCCTACGAGACAGCAACTAATGAAAAACTGTTTTTT. This sequence encodes CASSLAYETATNEKLFF. The chain carries TRBV7-9 and TRBJ1-4, with D perhaps matching TRBD1 (5 bases). Germline CDR1 SEHNR, CDR2 FQNEAQ (reference sequence). The CDR3 is 17 residues long. Trimming pared 0 bases from V and 0 bases from J, leaving 11 bases between.

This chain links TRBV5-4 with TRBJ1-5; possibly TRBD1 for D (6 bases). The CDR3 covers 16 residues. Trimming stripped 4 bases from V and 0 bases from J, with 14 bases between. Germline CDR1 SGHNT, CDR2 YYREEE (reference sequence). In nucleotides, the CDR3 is TGTGCCAGCAGCCGCGACAGGAGGTCTAGCAATCAGCCCCAGCATTTT. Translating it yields CASSRDRRSSNQPQHF.

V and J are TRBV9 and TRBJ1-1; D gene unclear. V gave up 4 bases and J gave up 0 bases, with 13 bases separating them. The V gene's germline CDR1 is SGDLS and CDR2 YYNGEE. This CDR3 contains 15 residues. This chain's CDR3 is CASSSPTSLNTEAFF. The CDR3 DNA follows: TGTGCCAGCAGCTCCCCGACATCTTTGAACACTGAAGCTTTCTTT.

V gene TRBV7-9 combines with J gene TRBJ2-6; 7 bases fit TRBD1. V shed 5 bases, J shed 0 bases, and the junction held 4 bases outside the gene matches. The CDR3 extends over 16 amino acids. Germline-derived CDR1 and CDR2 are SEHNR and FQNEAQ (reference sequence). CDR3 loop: CASSPRQGSGANVLTF. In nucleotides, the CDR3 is TGTGCCAGCAGCCCACGACAGGGCTCTGGGGCCAACGTCCTGACTTTC.

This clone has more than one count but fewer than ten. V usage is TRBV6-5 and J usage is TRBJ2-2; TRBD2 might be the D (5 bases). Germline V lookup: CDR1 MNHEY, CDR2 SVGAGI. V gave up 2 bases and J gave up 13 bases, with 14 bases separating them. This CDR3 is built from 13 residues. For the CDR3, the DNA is TGTGCCAGCAGTTACCGGGAAGCCCGTTCGCTGTTTTTT. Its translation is CASSYREARSLFF.

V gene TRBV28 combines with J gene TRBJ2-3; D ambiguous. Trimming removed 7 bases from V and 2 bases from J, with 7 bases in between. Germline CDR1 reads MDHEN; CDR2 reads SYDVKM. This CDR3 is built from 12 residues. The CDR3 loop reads CASMSDTDTQYF. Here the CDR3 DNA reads TGTGCCAGCATGAGCGACACAGATACGCAGTATTTT. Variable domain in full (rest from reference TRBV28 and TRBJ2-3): DVKVTQSSRYLVKRTGEKVFLECVQDMDHENMFWYRQDPGLGLRLIYFSYDVKMKEKGDIPEGYSVSREKKERFSLILESASTNQTSMYLCASMSDTDTQYFGPGTRLTVL.

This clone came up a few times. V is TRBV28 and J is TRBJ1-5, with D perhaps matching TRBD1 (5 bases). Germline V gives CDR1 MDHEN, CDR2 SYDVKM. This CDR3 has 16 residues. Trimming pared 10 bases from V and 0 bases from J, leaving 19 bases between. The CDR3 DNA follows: TGTGCCACCCCACCGACAGTCAGAGATAGCAATCAGCCCCAGCATTTT. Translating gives CATPPTVRDSNQPQHF.

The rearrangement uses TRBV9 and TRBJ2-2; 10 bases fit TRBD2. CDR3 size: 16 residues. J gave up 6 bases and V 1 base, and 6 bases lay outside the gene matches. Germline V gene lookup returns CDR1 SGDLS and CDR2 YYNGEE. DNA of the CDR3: TGTGCCAGCAGCGTAAAAGGGAGCGGGGGGGCCGGGGAGCTGTTTTTT. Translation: CASSVKGSGGAGELFF.

The CDR3 region is CASGQGELTQYF. The CDR3 nucleotides are TGCGCCAGCGGGCAGGGGGAATTGACCCAGTACTTC. This chain uses TRBV5-1 with TRBJ2-5, with 7 positions matching TRBD1. The length of the CDR3 is 12 residues. Germline trimming cut 7 bases from V and 7 bases from J; bases unmatched to any gene: 7. The germline gives CDR1 SGHRS, CDR2 YFSETQ. The full variable domain, completed using reference TRBV5-1 and TRBJ2-5, is KAGVTQTPRYLIKTRGQQVTLSCSPISGHRSVSWYQQTPGQGLQFLFEYFSETQRNKGNFPGRFSGRQFSNSRSEMNVSTLELGDSALYLCASGQGELTQYFGPGTRLLVL.

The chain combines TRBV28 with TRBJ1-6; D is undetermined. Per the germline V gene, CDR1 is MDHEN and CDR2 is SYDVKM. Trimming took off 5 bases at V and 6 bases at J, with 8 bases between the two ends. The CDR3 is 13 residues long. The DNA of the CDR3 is TGTGCCAGCAGTCCCGCGGTTAATTCACCCCTCCACTTT. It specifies CASSPAVNSPLHF. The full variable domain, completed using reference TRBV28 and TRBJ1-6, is DVKVTQSSRYLVKRTGEKVFLECVQDMDHENMFWYRQDPGLGLRLIYFSYDVKMKEKGDIPEGYSVSREKKERFSLILESASTNQTSMYLCASSPAVNSPLHFGNGTRLTVT.

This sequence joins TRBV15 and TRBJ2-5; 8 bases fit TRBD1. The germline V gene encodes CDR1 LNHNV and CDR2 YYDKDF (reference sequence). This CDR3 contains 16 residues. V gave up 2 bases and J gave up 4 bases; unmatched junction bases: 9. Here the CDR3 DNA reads TGTGCCACCAGCAGACCTCCTCCTGGGACAGGAGAGACCCAGTACTTC. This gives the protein CATSRPPPGTGETQYF.

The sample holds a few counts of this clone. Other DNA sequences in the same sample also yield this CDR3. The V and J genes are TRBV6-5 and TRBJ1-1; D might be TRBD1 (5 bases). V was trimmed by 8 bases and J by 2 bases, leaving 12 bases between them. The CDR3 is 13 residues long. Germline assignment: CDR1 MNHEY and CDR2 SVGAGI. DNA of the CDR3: TGTGCCAGCGGGGAGGGACGTAACACTGAAGCTTTCTTT. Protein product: CASGEGRNTEAFF.

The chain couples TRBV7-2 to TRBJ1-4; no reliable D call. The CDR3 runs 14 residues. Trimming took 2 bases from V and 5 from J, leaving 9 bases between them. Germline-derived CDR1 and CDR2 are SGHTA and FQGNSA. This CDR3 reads CASSLNTKNEKLFF. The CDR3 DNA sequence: TGTGCCAGCAGCTTAAACACAAAAAATGAAAAACTGTTTTTT.

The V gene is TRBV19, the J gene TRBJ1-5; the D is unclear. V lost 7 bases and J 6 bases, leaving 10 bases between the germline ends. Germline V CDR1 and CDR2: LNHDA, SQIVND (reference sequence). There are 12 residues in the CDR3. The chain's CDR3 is CASTPPGQPQHF. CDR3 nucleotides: TGTGCCAGTACCCCCCCGGGTCAGCCCCAGCATTTT.

This chain's CDR3 is CAWSGGGGYGYTF. In DNA form, the CDR3 reads TGTGCCTGGAGTGGCGGGGGTGGCTATGGCTACACCTTC. V is TRBV30 and J is TRBJ1-2, with D tentatively TRBD1 (5 bases). Trimming stripped 1 base from V and 4 bases from J, with 10 bases between. Germline CDR1 reads GTSNPN; CDR2 reads SVGIG (reference sequence). The CDR3 extends over 13 amino acids.

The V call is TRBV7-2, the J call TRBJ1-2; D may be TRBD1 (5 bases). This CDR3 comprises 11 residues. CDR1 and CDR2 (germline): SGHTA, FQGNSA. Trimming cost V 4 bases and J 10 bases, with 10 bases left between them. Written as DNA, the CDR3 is TGTGCCAGCAGCTGGGAACAGGCCTACACCTTC. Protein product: CASSWEQAYTF.

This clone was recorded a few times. The CDR3 DNA reads as TGTGCCAGCAGACCTGACAGGGTTTGGTCTGAAGCTTTCTTT. It specifies CASRPDRVWSEAFF. This chain uses TRBV7-9 with TRBJ1-1; 7 nucleotides match TRBD1. CDR3 length equals 14 residues. Germline loops: CDR1 SEHNR, CDR2 FQNEAQ (reference sequence). The J segment lost 6 bases and the V segment lost 6 bases, leaving 10 bases of the junction unmatched. Drawing the rest from reference TRBV7-9 and TRBJ1-1, the complete variable domain is DTGVSQNPRHKITKRGQNVTFRCDPISEHNRLYWYRQTLGQGPEFLTYFQNEAQLEKSRLLSDRFSAERPKGSFSTLEIQRTEQGDSAMYLCASRPDRVWSEAFFGQGTRLTVV.

CDR3 DNA: TGTGCCAGCAGCGTTAGTGAATCCTCTGGAAACACCATATATTTT. Its translation is CASSVSESSGNTIYF. The chain couples TRBV9 to TRBJ1-3; unclear D gene. This CDR3 contains 15 residues. The germline V and J ends were trimmed by 2 bases and 0 bases, with 9 bases remaining between them. CDR1 is SGDLS, CDR2 YYNGEE, per germline.

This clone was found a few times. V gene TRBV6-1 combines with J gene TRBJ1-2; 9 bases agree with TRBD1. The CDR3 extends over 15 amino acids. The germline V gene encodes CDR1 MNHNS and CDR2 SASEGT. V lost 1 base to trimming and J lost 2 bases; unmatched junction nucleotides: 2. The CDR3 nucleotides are TGTGCCAGCAGTGAAGAGACAGGGGGAAACTATGGCTACACCTTC. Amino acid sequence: CASSEETGGNYGYTF.

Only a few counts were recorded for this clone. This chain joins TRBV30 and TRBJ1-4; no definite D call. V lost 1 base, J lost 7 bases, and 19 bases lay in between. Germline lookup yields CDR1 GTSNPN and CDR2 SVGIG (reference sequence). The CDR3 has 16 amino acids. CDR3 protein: CAWSGQSPGYSEKLFF. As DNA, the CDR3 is TGTGCCTGGAGTGGACAAAGCCCAGGATATAGTGAAAAACTGTTTTTT. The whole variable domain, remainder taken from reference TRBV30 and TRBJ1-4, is SQTIHQWPATLVQPVGSPLSLECTVEGTSNPNLYWYRQAAGRGLQLLFYSVGIGQISSEVPQNLSASRPQDRQFILSSKKLLLSDSGFYLCAWSGQSPGYSEKLFFGSGTQLSVL.

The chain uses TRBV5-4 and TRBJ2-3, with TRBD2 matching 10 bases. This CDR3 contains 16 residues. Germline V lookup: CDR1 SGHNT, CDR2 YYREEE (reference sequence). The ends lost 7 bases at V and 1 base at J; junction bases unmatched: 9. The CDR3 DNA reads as TGTGCCAGCCGAAGCGGGGGGGCGATCGGCACAGATACGCAGTATTTT. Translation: CASRSGGAIGTDTQYF.

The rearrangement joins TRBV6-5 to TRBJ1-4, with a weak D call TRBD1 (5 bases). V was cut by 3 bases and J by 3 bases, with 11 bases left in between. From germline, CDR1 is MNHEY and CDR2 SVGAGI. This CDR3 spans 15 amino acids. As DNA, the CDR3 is TGTGCCAGCAGTTATTTTGGAGGGGCTAATGAAAAACTGTTTTTT. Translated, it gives CASSYFGGANEKLFF.

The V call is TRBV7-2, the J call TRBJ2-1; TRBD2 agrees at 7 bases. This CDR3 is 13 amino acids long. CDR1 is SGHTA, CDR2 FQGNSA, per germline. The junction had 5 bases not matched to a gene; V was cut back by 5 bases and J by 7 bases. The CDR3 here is CASSQSGANEQFF. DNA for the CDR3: TGTGCCAGCAGCCAAAGCGGGGCGAATGAGCAGTTCTTC.

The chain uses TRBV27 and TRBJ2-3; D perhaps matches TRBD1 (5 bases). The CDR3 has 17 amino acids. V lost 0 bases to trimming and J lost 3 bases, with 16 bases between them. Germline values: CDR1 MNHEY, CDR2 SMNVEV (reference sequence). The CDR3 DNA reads TGTGCCAGCAGTTTATCGGGGCTCGGAGTTCCAACAGATACGCAGTATTTT. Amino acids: CASSLSGLGVPTDTQYF.

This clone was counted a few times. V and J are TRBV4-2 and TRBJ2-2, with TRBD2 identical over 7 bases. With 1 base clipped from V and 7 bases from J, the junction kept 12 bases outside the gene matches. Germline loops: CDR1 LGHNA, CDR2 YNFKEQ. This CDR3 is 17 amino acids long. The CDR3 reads CASSQGGGLAGGGELFF. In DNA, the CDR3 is TGTGCCAGCAGCCAAGGGGGAGGGCTAGCCGGCGGCGGGGAGCTGTTTTTT.

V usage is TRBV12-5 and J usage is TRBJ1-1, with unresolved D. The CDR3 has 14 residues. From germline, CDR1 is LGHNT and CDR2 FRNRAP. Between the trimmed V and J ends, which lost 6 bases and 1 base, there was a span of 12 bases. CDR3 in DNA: TGTGCTAGTGGGCTACTGCCAGGGAACACTGAAGCTTTCTTT. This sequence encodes CASGLLPGNTEAFF.